What follows are 22 T cell receptor beta chains derived from one specimen sequenced in a study of cytomegalovirus exposure and HLA in healthy donors. Use of 60 Vbeta and 13 Jbeta primers characterized the PCR. Profiling relied on immunoSEQ multiplex PCR, and the TCRdb table lists in-frame clones only, not all of them. Of some 110,000 clones listed, around four fifths are singletons. The specimen sequenced was PBMCs. All receptors come from a man aged 50-59 years in good health and CMV-seronegative.

The chain carries TRBV7-2 and TRBJ1-4; D unresolved. Germline V gene data show CDR1 as SGHTA and CDR2 as FQGNSA. This CDR3 has 13 residues. The V and J ends lost 6 bases and 3 bases respectively, with 8 bases between them. CDR3 in DNA: TGTGCCAGCAGTCGGGAATCTAATGAAAAACTGTTTTTT. This gives the protein CASSRESNEKLFF.

For this clone: The junction shows a germline mismatch at one end, possibly a read error. The chain combines TRBV7-9 with TRBJ1-4; possible D gene TRBD1, 5 bases. The CDR3 runs 12 residues. CDR1 is SEHNR, CDR2 FQNEAQ, per germline (reference sequence). The CDR3 spells CSSSGGGEKLFF. The CDR3 DNA reads TGTTCCAGCAGCGGGGGGGGTGAAAAACTGTTTTTT.

The chain carries TRBV13 and TRBJ1-4, with D unclear. This CDR3 contains 13 residues. Germline CDR1 and CDR2: PRHDT and FYEKMQ (reference sequence). V gave up 3 bases and J gave up 8 bases, with 10 bases separating them. The CDR3 here is CASSFGRLEKLFF. The CDR3 bases are TGTGCCAGCAGCTTTGGCAGGCTAGAAAAACTGTTTTTT.

The V and J genes are TRBV28 and TRBJ2-5; TRBD2 agrees at 10 bases. The CDR3 sequence is 15 residues long. The germline gives CDR1 MDHEN, CDR2 SYDVKM. V trimming: 5 bases; J trimming: 4 bases; junction bases outside the gene matches: 7. The CDR3: CASSRLAGARETQYF. CDR3 in DNA: TGTGCCAGCAGTCGGCTAGCGGGGGCTCGAGAGACCCAGTACTTC.

This clone came up once. V gene TRBV7-9 combines with J gene TRBJ1-1; unclear D gene. Germline CDR1 and CDR2: SEHNR and FQNEAQ (reference sequence). Trimming took 6 bases from V and 1 from J, leaving 9 bases between them. The CDR3 spans 13 residues. The DNA of the CDR3 is TGTGCCAGCAGTTCCCAGGAGAACACTGAAGCTTTCTTT. Encoded protein: CASSSQENTEAFF.

This clone has just a few counts. The chain employs TRBV29-1 and TRBJ2-5; possibly TRBD1 for D (6 bases). Germline-derived CDR1 and CDR2 are SQVTM and ANQGSEA. The CDR3 consists of 14 residues. V was clipped by 3 bases and J by 4 bases, with 15 bases between them. The chain's CDR3 is CSVEYRVGGETQYF. The CDR3, as DNA: TGCAGCGTTGAGTACAGGGTTGGCGGAGAGACCCAGTACTTC.

The chain carries TRBV7-3 and TRBJ1-2; 7 bases match TRBD1. Germline V gene sequence: CDR1 SGHTA, CDR2 FQGTGA. Trimming removed 5 bases from V and 4 bases from J; junction bases left unmatched: 7. CDR3 length: 14 residues. The CDR3 reads CASSGTASSYGYTF. In DNA form, the CDR3 reads TGTGCCAGCAGCGGGACAGCTTCTAGCTATGGCTACACCTTC. The full variable domain, rest sourced from reference TRBV7-3 and TRBJ1-2, is GAGVSQTPSNKVTEKGKYVELRCDPISGHTALYWYRQSLGQGPEFLIYFQGTGAADDSGLPNDRFFAVRPEGSVSTLKIQRTERGDSAVYLCASSGTASSYGYTFGSGTRLTVV.

This clone was seen only once. The chain couples TRBV6-1 to TRBJ2-5, with TRBD2 matching 9 bases. This CDR3 is 17 amino acids long. Germline assignment: CDR1 MNHNS and CDR2 SASEGT. Trimming removed 1 base from V and 0 bases from J; junction bases left unmatched: 6. CDR3 region: CASSEVLAGPYQETQYF. The CDR3 nucleotides read TGTGCCAGCAGTGAAGTTCTAGCGGGACCGTACCAAGAGACCCAGTACTTC.

This rearrangement joins TRBV6-1 to TRBJ1-1; unclear D gene. The V end was cut by 5 bases, the J end by 2 bases, with 6 bases between. Germline V gene sequence: CDR1 MNHNS, CDR2 SASEGT. CDR3 length: 12 residues. For the CDR3, the DNA is TGTGCCAGCAGTCCGCGCAACACTGAAGCTTTCTTT. Its translation: CASSPRNTEAFF.

The chain couples TRBV7-2 to TRBJ1-3; 7 bases map to TRBD1. This CDR3 comprises 15 residues. J lost 0 bases, V lost 1 base, and 0 bases had no gene match. The V gene's germline CDR1 is SGHTA and CDR2 FQGNSA. The CDR3 nucleotides are TGTGCCAGCAGCTTAGGGACAGGCTCTGGAAACACCATATATTTT. Translation: CASSLGTGSGNTIYF.

This clone was seen more than once but under ten times. The chain recombines TRBV19 with TRBJ1-2; possibly TRBD1 for D (5 bases). Germline V CDR1 and CDR2: LNHDA, SQIVND (reference sequence). This CDR3 comprises 13 residues. V lost 4 bases to trimming and J lost 8 bases, with 14 bases between them. The CDR3 nucleotides are TGTGCCAGTAGTACCTACTCAGGGTCCGGCTACACCTTC. This codes for CASSTYSGSGYTF.

The rearrangement links TRBV19 to TRBJ1-2; a weak D match, TRBD1 (5 bases). The CDR3 sequence is 12 residues long. Germline V gene sequence: CDR1 LNHDA, CDR2 SQIVND (reference sequence). The ends were cut back, 6 bases at V and 6 bases at J, with 11 bases in the middle. The CDR3, as DNA: TGTGCCAGTAGCGTTTCAGGGAATGGCTACACCTTC. Its translation: CASSVSGNGYTF.

This clone has just one count. Within the sample, other DNA sequences also encode this same CDR3. J is TRBJ1-2 and V is TRBV6-5; 7 bases agree with TRBD1. The CDR3 covers 15 residues. V was clipped by 4 bases and J by 4 bases; unmatched bases: 9. Looked up from germline, CDR1 is MNHEY and CDR2 is SVGAGI. The CDR3 loop reads CASSFGDREVYGYTF. CDR3 DNA: TGTGCCAGCAGTTTTGGGGACAGAGAAGTCTATGGCTACACCTTC.

This rearrangement joins TRBV4-1 to TRBJ1-1, with TRBD1 matching over 9 bases. Losses at the gene ends were 7 bases for V and 6 bases for J; bases not matched to a gene: 15. The CDR3 length is 16 residues. Germline assignment: CDR1 MGHRA and CDR2 YSYEKL. The CDR3 reads CASTAGTGPSIAEAFF. The CDR3 region has the DNA TGCGCCAGCACGGCCGGGACAGGGCCTTCAATCGCTGAAGCTTTCTTT.

The chain is built from TRBV7-2 and TRBJ2-7; the match to TRBD1 covers 8 bases. Germline V gene lookup returns CDR1 SGHTA and CDR2 FQGNSA. CDR3 size: 17 residues. V was clipped by 1 base and J by 3 bases; unmatched bases: 11. CDR3 sequence (DNA): TGTGCCAGCAGCTTAGATCATATCGGGACAGGAGTCTACGAGCAGTACTTC. It is translated as CASSLDHIGTGVYEQYF.

The rearrangement joins TRBV9 to TRBJ2-3; D might be TRBD2 (6 bases). Trimming removed 2 bases at V and 1 base at J, with 8 bases between. The CDR3 has 14 amino acids. CDR1 is SGDLS and CDR2 is YYNGEE in the germline V gene. CDR3: CASSVTSGTDTQYF. The CDR3 DNA is TGTGCCAGCAGCGTGACTAGTGGCACAGATACGCAGTATTTT.

V gene TRBV10-1 combines with J gene TRBJ2-2; D ambiguous. This CDR3 region has 14 residues. The V gene lost 4 bases and the J gene lost 2 bases, with 8 bases spanning the gap. Germline V CDR1 and CDR2: WNHNN, SYGVQD (reference sequence). CDR3 in DNA: TGCGCCAGCAGTGCTACAGCAAACACCGGGGAGCTGTTTTTT. Translating it yields CASSATANTGELFF.

The chain has TRBV7-6 and TRBJ1-5; unclear D gene. This CDR3 has 12 amino acids. Germline lookup yields CDR1 SGHVS and CDR2 FNYEAQ. V lost 1 base to trimming and J lost 9 bases, with 7 bases between them. This CDR3 is CASSLDEGPQHF. The CDR3 DNA follows: TGTGCCAGCAGCTTAGATGAGGGGCCCCAGCATTTT.

The V and J genes are TRBV6-6 and TRBJ1-1; D might be TRBD1 (6 bases). The germline CDR1 and CDR2 sequences are MNHNY and SVGAGI (reference sequence). V was cut by 7 bases and J by 11 bases, with 17 bases left in between. This CDR3 region has 12 residues. For the CDR3, the DNA is TGTGCCAGCAAATACATGACAGGTGACGCTTTCTTT. It encodes CASKYMTGDAFF.

CDR3 sequence: CASSPLTGIEAFF. Here the CDR3 DNA reads TGTGCCAGTAGTCCCTTGACAGGCATTGAAGCTTTCTTT. The rearrangement uses TRBV19 and TRBJ1-1; D is possibly TRBD1 (6 bases). V gave up 5 bases and J gave up 7 bases, with 14 bases separating them. The CDR3 is 13 residues long. The germline CDR1 and CDR2 sequences are LNHDA and SQIVND (reference sequence). The full variable domain, in which reference TRBV19 and TRBJ1-1 provide the parts outside the CDR3, is DGGITQSPKYLFRKEGQNVTLSCEQNLNHDAMYWYRQDPGQGLRLIYYSQIVNDFQKGDIAEGYSVSREKKESFPLTVTSAQKNPTAFYLCASSPLTGIEAFFGQGTRLTVV.

This clone has a handful of counts. V gene TRBV19 combines with J gene TRBJ1-2, with D possibly matching TRBD1 (6 bases). Germline V gene lookup returns CDR1 LNHDA and CDR2 SQIVND (reference sequence). The CDR3 sequence is 13 residues long. The germline V and J ends were trimmed by 5 bases and 8 bases, with 15 bases remaining between them. CDR3 nucleotides: TGTGCCAGTAGTGGAAGGGGGACGCGGGGCTACACCTTC. It specifies CASSGRGTRGYTF.

V gene TRBV4-2 combines with J gene TRBJ2-7, with 8 nucleotides matching TRBD2. The germline gives CDR1 LGHNA, CDR2 YNFKEQ. J lost 3 bases, V lost 2 bases, and 9 bases had no gene match. The CDR3 runs to 16 residues. The CDR3 DNA is TGTGCCAGCAGCCAAACAGCGGGGGACTTACTCTACGAGCAGTACTTC. This translates into CASSQTAGDLLYEQYF.